This entry concerns a single T cell receptor beta chain. What it recognizes is unknown. A much larger clone is a single base away; this may be a read error. Germline-derived CDR1 and CDR2 are SGHTA and FQGNSA. The CDR3 runs to 12 residues. Via MiXCR, TCRdb re-called the reads, giving one row per CDR3 protein. The sample lists under 150,000 distinct CDR3 sequences, roughly a quarter occurring once. The sample belongs to a study of T cell repertoires in cytomegalovirus infection. Study background: Public TCR beta signature analysis indicated the presence of both CMV infection and matching HLA type.

Study conclusions and caveats: Accumulated public TCR beta family frequency recognized individuals carrying CMV together with the relevant HLA. The response measured ex vivo was dominated by TCR beta clonotypes (HLA-C-restricted and CMV-specific).

The rearrangement uses TRBV7-2 and TRBJ1-5, with D uncertain. Specimen: PBMCs, sequenced either directly or after in vitro stimulation (not recorded which). The origin of this receptor is a human donor in good health (CMV status not recorded). Some clones in this sample may be carry-over from other donors' samples. The CDR3 spells CASSFSDQTQHF. CDR3 nucleotides: TGTGCCAGCAGCTTTAGCGATCAGACCCAGCATTTT.